This section outlines one T cell receptor (beta chain) sequence together with its context. Its antigen is not known. The junction shows a germline mismatch at one end, possibly a read error. Described time point: patch test 3, about 24 weeks after DPC sensitization. The treatment: therapeutic diphenylcyclopropenone sensitization with weekly scalp DPC. MiXCR, applied by TCRdb to the RACE reads, yields one record per CDR3 protein. The sample holds 75,000 to 90,000 distinct CDR3 sequences; roughly a tenth are singletons and the top ten take under 4.5%. The data were taken from a study of human T cells and chemical hapten exposure. From germline, CDR1 is MNHEY and CDR2 SVGAGI. This CDR3 region has 13 residues. Study observations and caveats: Donors in the study had alopecia, meaning their immune response may differ from healthy people's.

This chain joins TRBV6-5 and TRBJ2-5; 7 bases match TRBD1. This material consisted of whole blood, taken in connection with sensitization to the hapten diphenylcyclopropenone (DPC). The clonotype comes from a woman aged 45-65 years with alopecia areata. Some clones in this sample may be carry-over from other donors' samples. The CDR3 bases are TGTGCCAACAGTTACTCAGGGGGAGAGACCCAGTACTTC. Amino acids: CANSYSGGETQYF.